This T cell receptor beta chain was observed in a study of PD-1 blockade in classical Hodgkin lymphoma (dated by TCRdb to 2020 to 2021). With regard to the full study: Nivolumab dosing was 3 mg/kg intravenously every 2 weeks, continuing until either disease progression or unacceptable toxicity. A peripheral blood immune signature of response to PD-1 blockade in classical Hodgkin lymphoma was defined using TCR beta sequencing and CyTOF. What the study reported, not specific to this receptor: CD4+ but not CD8+ TCR diversity rose significantly by C4D1 (p=0.0027 vs p=0.16), most apparent in complete responders (p=0.02). Trial patients with a complete response had baseline diversity similar to that of newly diagnosed patients, while partial responders and progressors had significantly lower diversity. Lower diversity was seen in patients whose nivolumab began less than 1 year after ASCT, and these patients were left out of later analyses so that immune reconstitution would not confound the results. The study covered only a single clinical trial cohort, and the causes of the repertoire differences, possibly disease activity or prior therapy, were still not defined. Newly diagnosed patients were reported to have lower baseline TCR diversity than healthy donors, and relapsed/refractory patients were reported to have lower baseline TCR diversity still.

Measured from the cysteine to the phenylalanine, the CDR3 is 15 residues long. The CDR3 DNA has 45 bases and is translated from base 1. At the junction V is shortened by 0 bases and J by 8 bases, with 16 bases in between. Taken from the germline V gene, the CDR1 and CDR2 loops are LGHNA and YNFKEQ. This clone was seen a handful of times. Its antigen is not yet known. Nothing much larger sits one base from this clone, and base qualities are not available. This sample's time point label indicates: cycle 4 day 1 (C4D1), after more than 5 weeks of nivolumab. Every trial patient had relapsed following autologous stem cell transplantation, and prior brentuximab vedotin exposure was what differed among cohorts A, B and C. A total of under 70 patients with relapsed/refractory classical Hodgkin lymphoma made up the trial cohort, and each patient's best overall response was complete response, partial response or progressive disease. Single-agent nivolumab was administered to trial patients in the multi-cohort phase II CheckMate 205 trial. An independent review committee assessed best overall response by applying the 2007 International Working Group response criteria. PBMCs from the trial were collected at three points: immediately before nivolumab initiation (C1D1), and during therapy at cycle 2 day 1 and cycle 4 day 1. Peripheral blood was collected in 8 mL Vacutainer Cell Preparation Tubes, from which PBMCs were isolated by centrifugation and then cryopreserved.

Genomic DNA was isolated using the Qiagen DNeasy kit from unsorted PBMCs as well as from negatively selected CD4+ and CD8+ fractions. TCR beta CDR3 regions were subjected to amplification by immunoSEQ multiplex PCR with primers that anneal to V and J segments. A synthetic immune receptor repertoire was used to minimize amplification bias, and remaining bias was computationally removed after sequencing. Processing in the source paper ran as follows. Repertoire diversity was quantified as the Shannon entropy index using custom Python scripts. Unsorted, CD4+ and CD8+ repertoires were analyzed separately, except in combined analyses where CD4+ and CD8+ sequences were merged in silico. A clone counted as expanded when the clone's frequency after treatment rose at least 2-fold relative to C1D1, and clones undetected at baseline were given a pseudocount of 0.5. Clones with 0 or 1 copy at C1D1 were classified as singleton clones, and clones with 2 or more copies were classified as non-singleton clones. Clones expanded in unsorted samples were labelled as CD4+, CD8+ or unknown by matching protein sequences in sorted samples from the same patient. Wilcoxon tests on paired samples were used to test diversity changes from C1D1 to C4D1. TCRdb provides this immuneACCESS table in a form limited to in-frame rearrangements. Some clones are lacking; in checked studies, under half of them reflect an unresolved V gene, and why the rest are absent is not known. V, J and clone size were drawn from that table, and D and trimming were deduced from the DNA. This sample comprises tens of thousands of clones, 90% of them detected only once. The ten largest clonotypes hold about 2.9% of the sample.

Here the chain combines TRBV4-2 and TRBJ1-1, with the D gene uncertain. This specimen consisted of peripheral blood mononuclear cells (PBMCs), obtained before the fourth cycle of nivolumab. This clonotype was obtained from a human donor with classical Hodgkin lymphoma. The sequence in DNA is TGTGCCAGCAGCCAAGATCTGGGAGGGCAGATCGAAGCTTTCTTT. It is translated as CASSQDLGGQIEAFF.